This TCR beta chain was profiled in a study of cytomegalovirus exposure and HLA in healthy donors. Overall study context: Findings of an earlier analysis included some 120 million unique TCR beta sequences from 180 million or so T cells.

CDR3 length: 17 residues. Trimming removed 0 bases from V and 4 bases from J; junction bases left unmatched: 7. Germline V lookup: CDR1 SGHDN, CDR2 FVKESK. Primers: 60 Vbeta forward and 13 Jbeta reverse. TCRdb's copy holds only in-frame clones and misses some; the assay was immunoSEQ multiplex PCR. The sample lists about 130,000 clones, 60% to 85% seen once, with less than 2% in the top ten. This clone was counted a few times. The sequenced sample consisted of PBMCs. This chain links TRBV14 with TRBJ1-4; 8 bases are a match to TRBD1. The source of this sequence is a woman in her late teens or twenties in good health and CMV-seronegative. The CDR3 region is CASSQDRQGRVNEKLFF. For the CDR3, the DNA is TGTGCCAGCAGCCAAGATCGACAGGGGCGCGTTAATGAAAAACTGTTTTTT.